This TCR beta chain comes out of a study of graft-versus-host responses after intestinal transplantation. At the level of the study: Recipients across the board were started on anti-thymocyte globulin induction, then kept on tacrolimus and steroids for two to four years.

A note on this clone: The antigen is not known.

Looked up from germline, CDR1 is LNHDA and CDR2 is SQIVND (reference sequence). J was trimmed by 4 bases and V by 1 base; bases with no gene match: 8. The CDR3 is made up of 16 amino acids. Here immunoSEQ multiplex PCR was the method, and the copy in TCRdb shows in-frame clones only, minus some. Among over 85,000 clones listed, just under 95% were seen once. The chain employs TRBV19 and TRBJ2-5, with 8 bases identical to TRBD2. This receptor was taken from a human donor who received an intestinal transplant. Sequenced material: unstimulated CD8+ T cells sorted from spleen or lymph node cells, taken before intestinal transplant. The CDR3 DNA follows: TGTGCCAGTAGTATAGCCATCGGGAGGGAAGGAGAGACCCAGTACTTC. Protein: CASSIAIGREGETQYF.